The T cell receptor (beta chain) described here comes from a study of blood T cell repertoires in COVID-19. Study context: The United States, Italy and Spain supplied acute and convalescent COVID-19 samples. T cells, B-cell-depleted T cells, or PBMCs provided the cDNA or gDNA that served as material.

Source study methods: Estimated nucleated cell counts came from reference gene primer amplification. Assay: immunoSEQ multiplex PCR; the TCRdb copy retains only in-frame clones and omits some. That table furnishes V, J and clone size, whereas the DNA furnished D and trimming. The profile shows roughly 97,000 clones, roughly 86% of them singletons. Germline V gene sequence: CDR1 SGHRS, CDR2 YFSETQ. The CDR3 spans 14 residues. The J segment lost 2 bases and the V segment lost 1 base, leaving 1 base of the junction unmatched. The specimen was peripheral blood. The genes are TRBV5-1 and TRBJ1-2; 8 bases match TRBD1. This clonotype originated in a human donor in a cohort sampled during active COVID-19. CDR3 bases: TGCGCCAGCAGCTTGACAGGGGGGAACTATGGCTACACCTTC. Translating gives CASSLTGGNYGYTF.